These T cell receptor beta chains were read from a single sample in a study of T cells after yellow fever vaccination. TCRdb redid the calling of the 5' RACE reads with MiXCR, one entry per CDR3 protein. The table lists roughly 96,000 distinct CDR3 sequences, roughly 8.2% of them singletons. The sample here was CD8+ T cells not binding an NS4B(214-222) dextramer, sorted from PBMCs, taken roughly 15 days after the first yellow fever vaccination. The receptors were gathered from a man aged 18 to 30 who received the YFV17D yellow fever vaccine. CDR3s include the opening cysteine and the closing phenylalanine or tryptophan. Fields, in order: CDR3 protein, CDR3 DNA, D gene, clone size, J gene, V gene. The D gene is left open where the match is weak. Some rows have no size entry. The others give once, few or many, or a class for an expanded clone.

CDR3 protein: CASSPSRAGGPYEQYF
CDR3 DNA: TGTGCCAGCAGCCCCTCCCGGGCAGGGGGGCCCTACGAGCAGTACTTC
D gene: .
clone size: .
J gene: TRBJ2-7
V gene: TRBV3-1

CDR3 protein: CASSSGEVYNSPLHF
CDR3 DNA: TGTGCCAGCAGTTCCGGGGAGGTTTATAATTCACCCCTCCACTTT
D gene: .
clone size: .
J gene: TRBJ1-6
V gene: TRBV12-3/TRBV12-4

CDR3 protein: CATVGENTGELFF
CDR3 DNA: TGTGCCACCGTCGGAGAGAACACCGGGGAGCTGTTTTTT
D gene: .
clone size: few
J gene: TRBJ2-2
V gene: TRBV24-1

CDR3 protein: CAISGPNGPEVTGANVLTF
CDR3 DNA: TGTGCCATCAGTGGGCCTAATGGACCGGAGGTCACTGGGGCCAACGTCCTGACTTTC
D gene: .
clone size: .
J gene: TRBJ2-6
V gene: TRBV10-3

CDR3 protein: CASSLWVGAKNIQYF
CDR3 DNA: TGCGCCAGCAGCTTGTGGGTTGGGGCCAAAAACATTCAGTACTTC
D gene: .
clone size: many
J gene: TRBJ2-4
V gene: TRBV5-1

CDR3 protein: CASSPLTGGGSAFF
CDR3 DNA: TGTGCCAGCAGTCCCCTCACAGGCGGAGGGTCGGCTTTCTTT
D gene: .
clone size: few
J gene: TRBJ1-1
V gene: TRBV27

CDR3 protein: CASSAPAGTPGAGYTF
CDR3 DNA: TGTGCCAGCAGCGCCCCAGCCGGGACCCCCGGGGCAGGCTACACCTTC
D gene: .
clone size: few
J gene: TRBJ1-2
V gene: TRBV9

CDR3 protein: CASRTDGETKNIQYF
CDR3 DNA: TGTGCCAGCAGGACCGATGGGGAGACCAAAAACATTCAGTACTTC
D gene: .
clone size: few
J gene: TRBJ2-4
V gene: TRBV11-2

CDR3 protein: CSARISGANVLTF
CDR3 DNA: TGCAGTGCTAGAATCTCTGGGGCCAACGTCCTGACTTTC
D gene: .
clone size: many
J gene: TRBJ2-6
V gene: TRBV20-1

CDR3 protein: CASSFLAGGGYGYTF
CDR3 DNA: .
D gene: .
clone size: .
J gene: TRBJ1-2
V gene: TRBV27

CDR3 protein: CASRLGVVEQFF
CDR3 DNA: TGTGCCAGCAGATTGGGGGTAGTTGAGCAGTTCTTC
D gene: .
clone size: .
J gene: TRBJ2-1
V gene: TRBV5-6

CDR3 protein: CAISAENNSPLHF
CDR3 DNA: TGTGCCATCAGTGCGGAGAATAATTCACCCCTCCACTTT
D gene: .
clone size: few
J gene: TRBJ1-6
V gene: TRBV10-3

CDR3 protein: CASREVGSGNTIYF
CDR3 DNA: TGTGCCAGCAGGGAGGTTGGCTCTGGAAACACCATATATTTT
D gene: .
clone size: many
J gene: TRBJ1-3
V gene: TRBV12-3/TRBV12-4

CDR3 protein: CASSPHPGDRGTGELFF
CDR3 DNA: TGTGCCAGCAGTCCCCACCCAGGGGACAGGGGCACCGGGGAGCTGTTTTTT
D gene: TRBD1
clone size: .
J gene: TRBJ2-2
V gene: TRBV12-3/TRBV12-4

CDR3 protein: CASSFRGGQPTDTQYF
CDR3 DNA: TGCGCCAGCAGCTTTCGGGGAGGGCAGCCCACAGATACGCAGTATTTT
D gene: TRBD2
clone size: .
J gene: TRBJ2-3
V gene: TRBV5-1

CDR3 protein: CASSDVSGAPYNEQFF
CDR3 DNA: TGTGCCAGCAGTGACGTCTCCGGGGCTCCCTACAATGAGCAGTTCTTC
D gene: .
clone size: .
J gene: TRBJ2-1
V gene: TRBV6-4

CDR3 protein: CASSSPLGGEDEQFF
CDR3 DNA: TGCGCCAGCAGCTCCCCTCTCGGGGGAGAGGATGAGCAGTTCTTC
D gene: .
clone size: few
J gene: TRBJ2-1
V gene: TRBV4-1